This TCR beta chain stems from a study of cytomegalovirus exposure and HLA in healthy donors. Trimming pared 3 bases from V and 2 bases from J, leaving 13 bases between. The CDR3 runs 16 residues. Germline V gene data show CDR1 as SGHAT and CDR2 as FQNNGV. Clones were read by immunoSEQ multiplex PCR, and TCRdb kept only the in-frame ones, dropping some. The table lists approximately 53,000 clones, about 91% of them singletons. The TCR was taken from a man between 18 and 35 years old in good health and CMV-seronegative. The rearrangement uses TRBV11-2 and TRBJ1-4; perhaps TRBD1 as D (5 bases). The material sequenced was PBMCs. The CDR3 bases are TGTGCCAGCAGCTTCGGGGGTCTTTTGACTAATGAAAAACTGTTTTTT. Amino acid sequence: CASSFGGLLTNEKLFF.